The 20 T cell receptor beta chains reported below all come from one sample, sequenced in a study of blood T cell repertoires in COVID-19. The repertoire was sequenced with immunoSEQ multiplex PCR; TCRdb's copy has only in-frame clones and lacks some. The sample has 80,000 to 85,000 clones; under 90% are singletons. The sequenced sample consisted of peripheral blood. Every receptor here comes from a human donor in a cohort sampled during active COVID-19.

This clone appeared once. For the CDR3, the DNA is TGCGCCAGCAGCTACACAGGTGCATCTTCCAATGAGCAGTTCTTC. Translation gives CASSYTGASSNEQFF. The chain carries TRBV5-1 and TRBJ2-1; tentative D call: TRBD1 (5 bases). Germline-derived CDR1 and CDR2 are SGHRS and YFSETQ. V dropped 3 bases and J dropped 6 bases, with 16 bases sitting between them. The CDR3 length is 15 residues.

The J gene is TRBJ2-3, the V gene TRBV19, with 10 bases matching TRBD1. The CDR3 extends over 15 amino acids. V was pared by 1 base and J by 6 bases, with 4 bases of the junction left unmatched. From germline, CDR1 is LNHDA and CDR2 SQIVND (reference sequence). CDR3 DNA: TGTGCCAGTAGTATAGCGGGACAGGGGAAGGATACGCAGTATTTT. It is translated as CASSIAGQGKDTQYF.

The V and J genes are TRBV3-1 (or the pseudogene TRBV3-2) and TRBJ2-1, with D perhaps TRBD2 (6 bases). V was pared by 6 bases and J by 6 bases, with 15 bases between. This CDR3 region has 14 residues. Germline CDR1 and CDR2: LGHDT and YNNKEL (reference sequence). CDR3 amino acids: CASRASGDFNEQFF. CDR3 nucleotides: TGTGCCAGCAGGGCATCGGGGGACTTCAATGAGCAGTTCTTC.

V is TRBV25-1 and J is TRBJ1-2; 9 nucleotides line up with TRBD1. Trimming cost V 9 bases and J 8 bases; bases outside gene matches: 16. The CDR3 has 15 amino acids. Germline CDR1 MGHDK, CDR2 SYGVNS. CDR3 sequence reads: CARNRDRALSRGYTF. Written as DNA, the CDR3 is TGTGCCAGGAACCGGGACAGGGCGCTTTCGAGGGGCTACACCTTC.

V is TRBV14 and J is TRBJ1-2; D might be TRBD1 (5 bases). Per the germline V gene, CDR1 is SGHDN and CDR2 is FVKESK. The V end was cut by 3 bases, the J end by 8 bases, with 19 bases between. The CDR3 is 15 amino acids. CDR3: CASSQTQVPGRGYTF. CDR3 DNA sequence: TGTGCCAGCAGCCAGACACAGGTCCCCGGTCGGGGCTACACCTTC.

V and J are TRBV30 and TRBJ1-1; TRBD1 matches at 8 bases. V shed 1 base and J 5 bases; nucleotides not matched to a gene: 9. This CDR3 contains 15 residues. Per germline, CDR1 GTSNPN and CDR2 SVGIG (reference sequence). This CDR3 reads CAWSAKGQDPTEAFF. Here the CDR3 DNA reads TGTGCCTGGAGTGCAAAGGGACAGGATCCGACTGAAGCTTTCTTT.

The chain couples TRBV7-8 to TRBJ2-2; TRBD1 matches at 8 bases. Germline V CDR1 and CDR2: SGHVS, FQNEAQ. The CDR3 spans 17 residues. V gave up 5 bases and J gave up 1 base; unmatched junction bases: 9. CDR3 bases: TGTGCCAGCAGCCCGGATCGTACAGGGGGGAACACCGGGGAGCTGTTTTTT. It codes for CASSPDRTGGNTGELFF.

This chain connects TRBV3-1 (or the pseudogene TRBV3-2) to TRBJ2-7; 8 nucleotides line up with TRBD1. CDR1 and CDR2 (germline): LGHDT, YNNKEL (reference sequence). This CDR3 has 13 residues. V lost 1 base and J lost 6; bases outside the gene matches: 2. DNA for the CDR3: TGTGCCAGCAGCCAAGTACAGGGGGGCGAGCAGTACTTC. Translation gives CASSQVQGGEQYF.

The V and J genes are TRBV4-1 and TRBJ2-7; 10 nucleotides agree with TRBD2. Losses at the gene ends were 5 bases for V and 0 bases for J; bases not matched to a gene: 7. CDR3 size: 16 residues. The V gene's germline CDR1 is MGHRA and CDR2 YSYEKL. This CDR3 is CASSTRTSGSSYEQYF. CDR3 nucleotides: TGCGCCAGCAGCACCCGGACTAGCGGAAGCTCCTACGAGCAGTACTTC.

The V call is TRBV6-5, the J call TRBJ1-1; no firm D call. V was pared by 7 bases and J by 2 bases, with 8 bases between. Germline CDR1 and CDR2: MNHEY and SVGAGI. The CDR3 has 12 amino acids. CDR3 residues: CASNEQNTEAFF. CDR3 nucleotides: TGTGCCAGCAACGAACAAAACACTGAAGCTTTCTTT.

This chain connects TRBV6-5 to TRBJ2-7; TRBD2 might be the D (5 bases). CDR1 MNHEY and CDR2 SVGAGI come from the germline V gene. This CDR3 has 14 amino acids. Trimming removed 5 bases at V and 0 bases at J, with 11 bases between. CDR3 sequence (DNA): TGTGCCAGCAGTCCCCTTGGGAGCTCCTACGAGCAGTACTTC. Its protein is CASSPLGSSYEQYF.

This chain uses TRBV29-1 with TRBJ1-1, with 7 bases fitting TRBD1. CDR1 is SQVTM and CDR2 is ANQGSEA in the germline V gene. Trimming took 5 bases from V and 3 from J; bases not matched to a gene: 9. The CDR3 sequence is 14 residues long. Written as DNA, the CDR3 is TGCAGCGTTCGAACCGCCACAGGGGACACTGAAGCTTTCTTT. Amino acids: CSVRTATGDTEAFF.

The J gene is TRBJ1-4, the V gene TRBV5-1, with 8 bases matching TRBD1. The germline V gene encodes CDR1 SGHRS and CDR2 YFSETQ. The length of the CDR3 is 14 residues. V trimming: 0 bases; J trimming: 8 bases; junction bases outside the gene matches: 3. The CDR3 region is CASSLVQGGEKLFF. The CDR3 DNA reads TGCGCCAGCAGCTTGGTACAGGGGGGAGAAAAACTGTTTTTT.

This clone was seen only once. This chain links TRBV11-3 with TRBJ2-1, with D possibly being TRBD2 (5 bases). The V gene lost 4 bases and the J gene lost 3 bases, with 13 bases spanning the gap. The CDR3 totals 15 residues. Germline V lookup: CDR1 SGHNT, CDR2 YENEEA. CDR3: CASSSGTGGYNEQFF. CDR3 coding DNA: TGTGCCAGCAGCTCCGGTACTGGAGGCTACAATGAGCAGTTCTTC.

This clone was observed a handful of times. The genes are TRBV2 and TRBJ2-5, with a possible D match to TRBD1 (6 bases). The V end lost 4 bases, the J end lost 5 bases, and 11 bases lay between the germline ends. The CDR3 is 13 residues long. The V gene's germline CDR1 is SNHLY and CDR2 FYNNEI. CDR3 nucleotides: TGTGCCAGCAGTGTGACAGGTGGGGAGACCCAGTACTTC. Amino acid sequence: CASSVTGGETQYF.

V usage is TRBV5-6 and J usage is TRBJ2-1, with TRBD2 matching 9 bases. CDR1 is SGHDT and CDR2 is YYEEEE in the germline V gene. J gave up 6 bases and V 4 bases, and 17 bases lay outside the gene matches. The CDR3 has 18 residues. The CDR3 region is CASSLGRGGLPASNEQFF. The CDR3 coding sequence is TGTGCCAGCAGCCTGGGGCGGGGGGGCCTACCGGCGAGCAATGAGCAGTTCTTC.

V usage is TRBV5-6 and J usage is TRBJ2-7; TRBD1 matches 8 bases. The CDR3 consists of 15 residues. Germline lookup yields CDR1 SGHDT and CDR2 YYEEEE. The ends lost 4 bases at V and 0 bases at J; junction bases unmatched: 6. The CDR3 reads CASSPRDRHSYEQYF. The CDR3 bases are TGTGCCAGCAGCCCCCGGGACAGGCACTCCTACGAGCAGTACTTC.

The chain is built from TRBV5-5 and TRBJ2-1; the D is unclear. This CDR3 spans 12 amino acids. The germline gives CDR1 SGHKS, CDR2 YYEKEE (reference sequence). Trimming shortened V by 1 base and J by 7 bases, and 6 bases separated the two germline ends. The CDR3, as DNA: TGTGCCAGCAGCTTGCGGGTAAATGAGCAGTTCTTC. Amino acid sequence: CASSLRVNEQFF.

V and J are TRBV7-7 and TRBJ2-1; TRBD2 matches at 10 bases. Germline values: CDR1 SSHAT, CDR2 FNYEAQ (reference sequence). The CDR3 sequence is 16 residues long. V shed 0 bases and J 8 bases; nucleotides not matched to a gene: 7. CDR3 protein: CASSLAPAGGDDEQFF. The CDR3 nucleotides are TGTGCCAGCAGCTTAGCTCCAGCGGGGGGGGACGATGAGCAGTTCTTC.

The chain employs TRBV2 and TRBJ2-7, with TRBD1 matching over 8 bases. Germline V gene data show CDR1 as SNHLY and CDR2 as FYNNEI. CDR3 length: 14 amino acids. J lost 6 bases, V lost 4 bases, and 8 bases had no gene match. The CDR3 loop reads CASSVSGQAAEQYF. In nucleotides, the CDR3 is TGTGCCAGCAGTGTCTCGGGACAGGCTGCCGAGCAGTACTTC.